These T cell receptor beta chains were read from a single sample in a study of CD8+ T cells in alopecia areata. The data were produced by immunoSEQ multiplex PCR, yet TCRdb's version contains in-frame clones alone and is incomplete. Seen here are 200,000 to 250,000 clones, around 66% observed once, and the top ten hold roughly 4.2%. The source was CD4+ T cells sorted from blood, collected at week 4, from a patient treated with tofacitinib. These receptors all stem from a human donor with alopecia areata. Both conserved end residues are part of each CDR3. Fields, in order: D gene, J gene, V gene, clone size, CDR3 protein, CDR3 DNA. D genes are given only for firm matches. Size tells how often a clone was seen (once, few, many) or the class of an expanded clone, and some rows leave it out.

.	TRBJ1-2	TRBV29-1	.	CSVSDSWGYGYTF	TGCAGCGTTTCGGATTCTTGGGGCTATGGCTACACCTTC
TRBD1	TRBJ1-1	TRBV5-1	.	CASSWRDRGTNTEAFF	TGCGCCAGCAGCTGGCGGGACAGGGGCACGAACACTGAAGCTTTCTTT
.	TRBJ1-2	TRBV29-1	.	CSTKTGNDYGYTF	TGCAGCACGAAAACAGGGAACGACTATGGCTACACCTTC
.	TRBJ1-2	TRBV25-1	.	CASSKTLSANYGYTF	TGTGCCAGCAGTAAGACGCTGTCAGCTAACTATGGCTACACCTTC
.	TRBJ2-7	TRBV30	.	CAWINLAAGSYEQYF	TGTGCCTGGATCAACCTCGCGGCCGGTTCCTACGAGCAGTACTTC
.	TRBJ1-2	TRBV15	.	CATSRDSYGYTF	TGTGCCACCAGCAGAGACAGCTATGGCTACACCTTC
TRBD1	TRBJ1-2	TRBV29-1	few	CSASPGQANGYTF	TGCAGCGCCTCCCCGGGACAGGCTAATGGCTACACCTTC
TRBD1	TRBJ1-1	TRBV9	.	CASSATGASTEAFF	TGTGCCAGCAGCGCCACAGGGGCCAGCACTGAAGCTTTCTTT
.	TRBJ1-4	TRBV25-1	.	CASSAWSIRTNEKLFF	TGTGCCAGCAGTGCGTGGTCCATAAGGACTAATGAAAAACTGTTTTTT
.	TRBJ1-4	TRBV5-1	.	CASSLTVGEKLFF	TGCGCCAGCAGCTTGACCGTAGGTGAAAAACTGTTTTTT
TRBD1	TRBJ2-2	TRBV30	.	CAWRVVRDRLAPGELFF	TGTGCCTGGAGGGTGGTGCGGGACAGGCTGGCACCCGGGGAGCTGTTTTTT
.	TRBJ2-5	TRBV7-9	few	CASSFVHETQYF	TGTGCCAGCAGCTTTGTCCACGAGACCCAGTACTTC
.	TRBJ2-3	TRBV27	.	CASSLVRGTDTQYF	TGTGCCAGCAGTTTAGTTAGAGGCACAGATACGCAGTATTTT
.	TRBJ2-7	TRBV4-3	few	CASSQRIGDGYEQYF	TGCGCCAGCAGCCAAAGAATAGGTGACGGTTACGAGCAGTACTTC
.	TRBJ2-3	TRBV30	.	CAWSVGGDTQYF	TGTGCCTGGAGTGTTGGTGGAGATACGCAGTATTTT
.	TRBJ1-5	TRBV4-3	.	CASSQDMQGQPQHF	TGCGCCAGCAGCCAAGATATGCAGGGACAGCCCCAGCATTTT
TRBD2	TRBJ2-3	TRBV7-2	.	CASRTSGTDTQYF	TGTGCCAGTAGGACTAGCGGCACAGATACGCAGTATTTT
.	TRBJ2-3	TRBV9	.	CASSVVPGTQYF	TGTGCCAGCAGCGTAGTCCCGGGTACGCAGTATTTT
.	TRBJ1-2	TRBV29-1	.	CSVQPGNPNYGYTF	TGCAGCGTTCAGCCAGGGAATCCTAACTATGGCTACACCTTC
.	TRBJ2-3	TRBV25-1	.	CASSEFGLRDTQYF	TGTGCCAGCAGTGAATTTGGCTTACGAGATACGCAGTATTTT
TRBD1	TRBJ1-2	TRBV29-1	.	CSVGQGVNYGYTF	TGCAGCGTTGGACAGGGGGTTAACTATGGCTACACCTTC
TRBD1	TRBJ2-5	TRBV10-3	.	CAISEPGGTQYF	TGTGCCATCAGTGAACCAGGGGGGACCCAGTACTTC
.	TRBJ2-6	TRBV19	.	CASKDPRSGANVLTF	TGTGCCAGTAAAGACCCTCGCTCTGGGGCCAACGTCCTGACTTTC
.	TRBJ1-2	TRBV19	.	CASSILTGNYGYTF	TGTGCCAGTAGTATTCTTACAGGCAACTATGGCTACACCTTC
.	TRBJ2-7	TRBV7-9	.	CASSNPLRGNSYEQYF	TGTGCCAGCAGCAATCCTCTCCGGGGGAACTCCTACGAGCAGTACTTC
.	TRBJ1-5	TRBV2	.	CASGDSASQPQHF	TGTGCCAGCGGGGACTCTGCTAGCCAGCCCCAGCATTTT
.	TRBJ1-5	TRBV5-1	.	CASSDTGPGQPQHF	TGCGCCAGCAGCGATACAGGGCCTGGTCAGCCCCAGCATTTT
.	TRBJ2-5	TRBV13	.	CASSHGLTKQETQYF	TGTGCCAGCAGCCACGGGTTGACTAAGCAAGAGACCCAGTACTTC
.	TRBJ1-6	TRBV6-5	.	CASGVDSPLHF	TGTGCCAGCGGGGTTGATTCACCCCTCCACTTT
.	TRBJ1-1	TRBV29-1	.	CSVPGPGGTEAFF	TGCAGCGTCCCGGGACCCGGGGGCACTGAAGCTTTCTTT
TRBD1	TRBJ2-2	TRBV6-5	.	CASSRQGNTGELFF	TGTGCCAGCAGTCGACAGGGGAACACCGGGGAGCTGTTTTTT
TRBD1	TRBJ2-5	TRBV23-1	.	CASDRGQETQYF	TGCGCCAGTGACAGGGGGCAAGAGACCCAGTACTTC
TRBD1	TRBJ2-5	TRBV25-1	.	CASSEYRGKETQYF	TGTGCCAGCAGTGAATACAGGGGGAAGGAGACCCAGTACTTC